This entry lists 18 T cell receptor beta chains sequenced from one sample in a study of OX40 agonist ivuxolimab in advanced cancers. Measured with immunoSEQ multiplex PCR; TCRdb has only the in-frame clones, and not every one. Among under 20,000 clones listed, roughly 89% were seen once. The sequenced sample was CD4+ or CD8+ T cells sorted from blood, obtained in a trial of the OX40 agonist ivuxolimab. The receptors stem from an adult with an advanced solid tumor such as melanoma, head and neck, liver or kidney cancer.

V and J are TRBV6-6 and TRBJ2-3, with TRBD1 identical over 9 bases. CDR3 length equals 16 residues. With V trimmed by 2 bases and J by 4 bases, 7 bases remained unmatched. Germline V gene sequence: CDR1 MNHNY, CDR2 SVGAGI (reference sequence). Written as DNA, the CDR3 is TGTGCCAGCAGTTACGGGGGACAGGGAGAAGCAGATACGCAGTATTTT. Amino acids: CASSYGGQGEADTQYF.

The CDR3 bases are TGTGCCAGCAGCAGGGCAGGTTCCACAGATACGCAGTATTTT. It encodes CASSRAGSTDTQYF. The chain combines TRBV21-1 with TRBJ2-3; the table names TRBD1, a call not compared with the DNA. TRBV21-1 is annotated as a pseudogene. The CDR3 loop spans 14 amino acids.

The chain couples TRBV14 to TRBJ2-2; 10 nucleotides agree with TRBD2. This CDR3 has 17 amino acids. The germline CDR1 and CDR2 sequences are SGHDN and FVKESK. Unmatched junction bases numbered 9, after V lost 1 base and J lost 7 bases. The CDR3 sequence: CASSQVGTSDWNGELFF. CDR3 in DNA: TGTGCCAGCAGCCAAGTCGGGACTAGCGATTGGAACGGGGAGCTGTTTTTT.

V gene TRBV5-6 combines with J gene TRBJ2-6; D remains ambiguous. Germline V gene sequence: CDR1 SGHDT, CDR2 YYEEEE. This CDR3 region has 14 residues. The V and J ends lost 0 bases and 2 bases respectively, with 3 bases between them. The CDR3 nucleotides read TGTGCCAGCAGCTTGGGTACTGGGGCCAACGTCCTGACTTTC. Translating gives CASSLGTGANVLTF.

The V and J genes are TRBV18 and TRBJ2-3, with TRBD2 matching 7 bases. The ends lost 4 bases at V and 2 bases at J; junction bases unmatched: 3. Looked up from germline, CDR1 is KGHSH and CDR2 is LQKENI. CDR3 length: 14 residues. The CDR3 DNA follows: TGTGCCAGCTCACGGCGGGAGCCCACAGATACGCAGTATTTT. Amino acid sequence: CASSRREPTDTQYF.

The chain employs TRBV18 and TRBJ2-3, with 12 bases matching TRBD2. J lost 1 base, V lost 5 bases, and 1 base had no gene match. Germline CDR1 and CDR2: KGHSH and LQKENI. There are 15 residues in the CDR3. DNA of the CDR3: TGTGCCAGCTCAAGACTAGCGGGAGGCACAGATACGCAGTATTTT. Its protein product is CASSRLAGGTDTQYF.

The chain couples TRBV29-1 to TRBJ2-1; 8 bases fit TRBD2. The CDR3 has 18 residues. The germline gives CDR1 SQVTM, CDR2 ANQGSEA. V trimming: 5 bases; J trimming: 5 bases; junction bases outside the gene matches: 20. In nucleotides, the CDR3 is TGCAGCGTTATCGGACTAGCAACAAGGGAGAGTGGAAACAATGAGCAGTTCTTC. Translation: CSVIGLATRESGNNEQFF.

The chain joins TRBV7-9 to TRBJ2-7; 9 bases line up with TRBD2. Germline lookup yields CDR1 SEHNR and CDR2 FQNEAQ (reference sequence). J gave up 7 bases and V 7 bases, and 11 bases lay outside the gene matches. The CDR3 is made up of 14 amino acids. CDR3 bases: TGTGCCAGCACGGGGGGCGGGAGGGCCGGTGAGCAGTACTTC. Protein product: CASTGGGRAGEQYF. Variable domain in full (rest from reference TRBV7-9 and TRBJ2-7): DTGVSQNPRHKITKRGQNVTFRCDPISEHNRLYWYRQTLGQGPEFLTYFQNEAQLEKSRLLSDRFSAERPKGSFSTLEIQRTEQGDSAMYLCASTGGGRAGEQYFGPGTRLTVT.

This chain links TRBV6-6 with TRBJ1-1, with D perhaps matching TRBD1 (6 bases). This CDR3 has 15 residues. The germline V and J ends were trimmed by 2 bases and 3 bases, with 13 bases remaining between them. The germline V gene encodes CDR1 MNHNY and CDR2 SVGAGI (reference sequence). The CDR3 region has the DNA TGTGCCAGCAGTTACCGGGACAACTTTTACACTGAAGCTTTCTTT. Translation gives CASSYRDNFYTEAFF.

The gene calls are TRBV4-1 and TRBJ2-3, with a tentative D call TRBD2 (6 bases). This CDR3 has 14 residues. V was pared by 5 bases and J by 3 bases, with 12 bases between. The V gene's germline CDR1 is MGHRA and CDR2 YSYEKL. In DNA form, the CDR3 reads TGCGCCAGCAGCAGGGAAGGAGGGACAGATACGCAGTATTTT. The encoded protein is CASSREGGTDTQYF.

V usage is TRBV7-2 and J usage is TRBJ2-1; possibly TRBD2 for D (5 bases). The CDR3 is 14 amino acids. Germline V gene sequence: CDR1 SGHTA, CDR2 FQGNSA. V gave up 1 base and J gave up 8 bases, with 12 bases separating them. In DNA, the CDR3 is TGTGCCAGCAGCTTAGATACGGGTAGCGATGAGCAGTTCTTC. It yields the protein CASSLDTGSDEQFF.

The rearrangement uses TRBV9 and TRBJ1-1; unclear D gene. With 0 bases removed from V and 3 bases from J, the gap between germline ends came to 6 bases. The CDR3 totals 13 residues. Germline V CDR1 and CDR2: SGDLS, YYNGEE. CDR3 in DNA: TGTGCCAGCAGCGTAGGCCGGGACACTGAAGCTTTCTTT. Translation gives CASSVGRDTEAFF.

This rearrangement joins TRBV9 to TRBJ2-2, with D hard to call. This CDR3 is built from 14 residues. Trimming pared 0 bases from V and 7 bases from J, leaving 10 bases between. Germline CDR1 SGDLS, CDR2 YYNGEE. CDR3 sequence reads: CASSVDGSGGELFF. CDR3 DNA: TGTGCCAGCAGCGTAGACGGATCCGGCGGGGAGCTGTTTTTT.

About this clone itself: One end of the junction is discordant with germline, which a read error may explain. In the same sample, other DNA sequences code for this CDR3. This chain connects TRBV27 to TRBJ1-2; D is uncertain. The CDR3 consists of 16 residues. The germline V gene has CDR1 MNHEY and CDR2 SMNVEV (reference sequence). CDR3 in DNA: TGCGCCAGCAGTTCCCTTCCCCGGCCGACTAACTATGGCTACACCTTC. Translated, it gives CASSSLPRPTNYGYTF.

V gene TRBV28 combines with J gene TRBJ2-5; 13 bases align to TRBD2. This CDR3 region has 15 residues. CDR1 MDHEN and CDR2 SYDVKM come from the germline V gene. V dropped 5 bases and J dropped 5; count of bases not matched to a gene: 5. Here the CDR3 reads CASSRTSGGLETQYF. In nucleotides, the CDR3 is TGTGCCAGCAGTAGGACTAGCGGGGGCCTGGAGACCCAGTACTTC.

The chain is built from TRBV5-1 and TRBJ1-2; D remains ambiguous. CDR1 and CDR2 from the germline V gene are SGHRS and YFSETQ. This CDR3 has 15 residues. Trimming took 4 bases from V and 2 from J, leaving 15 bases between them. The CDR3 loop reads CASSPGDGLNYGYTF. The CDR3 bases are TGCGCCAGCAGCCCGGGCGACGGGTTGAACTATGGCTACACCTTC. Full variable domain (missing parts from reference TRBV5-1 and TRBJ1-2): KAGVTQTPRYLIKTRGQQVTLSCSPISGHRSVSWYQQTPGQGLQFLFEYFSETQRNKGNFPGRFSGRQFSNSRSEMNVSTLELGDSALYLCASSPGDGLNYGYTFGSGTRLTVV.

The rearrangement joins TRBV7-9 to TRBJ2-5, with a tentative D call TRBD1 (5 bases). V was trimmed by 5 bases and J by 0 bases, leaving 10 bases between them. Germline V gene sequence: CDR1 SEHNR, CDR2 FQNEAQ (reference sequence). This CDR3 spans 14 amino acids. The CDR3 DNA sequence: TGTGCCAGCAGCCGAGAGGACAACCAAGAGACCCAGTACTTC. Amino acids: CASSREDNQETQYF. The full variable domain, its missing parts supplied by reference TRBV7-9 and TRBJ2-5, is DTGVSQNPRHKITKRGQNVTFRCDPISEHNRLYWYRQTLGQGPEFLTYFQNEAQLEKSRLLSDRFSAERPKGSFSTLEIQRTEQGDSAMYLCASSREDNQETQYFGPGTRLLVL.

The chain employs TRBV11-3 and TRBJ2-7, with D perhaps being TRBD1 or TRBD2 (5 bases each). The V and J ends lost 4 bases and 0 bases respectively, with 10 bases between them. CDR1 and CDR2 from the germline V gene are SGHNT and YENEEA. This CDR3 is 14 amino acids long. The CDR3 DNA reads as TGTGCCAGCAGCTGGGACCTGAGCTCCTACGAGCAGTACTTC. Protein: CASSWDLSSYEQYF.